A single sample is the source of the 6 T cell receptor beta chains below, sequenced in a study of blood T cell repertoires in COVID-19. TCRdb's copy holds only in-frame clones and misses some; the assay was immunoSEQ multiplex PCR. The data show about 71,000 clones, about four fifths seen once. Sequencing was done on a sample of peripheral blood. The origin of the receptors is a woman aged 80 or over with acute or convalescent COVID-19.

The rearrangement uses TRBV3-1 (or the pseudogene TRBV3-2) and TRBJ2-1, with 9 bases that match TRBD2. The CDR3 totals 16 residues. Germline V gives CDR1 LGHDT, CDR2 YNNKEL (reference sequence). The ends lost 1 base at V and 5 bases at J; junction bases unmatched: 6. The CDR3 region is CASSQGGRAWNNEQFF. The CDR3 DNA sequence: TGTGCCAGCAGCCAAGGCGGGAGGGCTTGGAACAATGAGCAGTTCTTC.

This clone appeared a few times. This chain connects TRBV5-1 to TRBJ1-2, with 8 bases fitting TRBD1. This CDR3 contains 12 residues. V was clipped by 4 bases and J by 6 bases; unmatched bases: 2. Germline lookup yields CDR1 SGHRS and CDR2 YFSETQ. The CDR3 DNA sequence: TGCGCCAGCAGCAAGGACAGGGATGGCTACACCTTC. Protein product: CASSKDRDGYTF.

The chain has TRBV28 and TRBJ2-1; 13 bases line up with TRBD2. The germline gives CDR1 MDHEN, CDR2 SYDVKM. V was pared by 3 bases and J by 3 bases, with 14 bases of the junction left unmatched. The CDR3 is made up of 20 amino acids. The DNA of the CDR3 is TGTGCCAGCAGTTTCCTTTATAATATTGGACTAGCGGGAGACTACAATGAGCAGTTCTTC. As protein: CASSFLYNIGLAGDYNEQFF.

The chain joins TRBV2 to TRBJ2-5, with D maybe TRBD2 (5 bases). V was pared by 10 bases and J by 5 bases, with 26 bases between. From germline, CDR1 is SNHLY and CDR2 FYNNEI. This CDR3 has 16 residues. The CDR3 region has the DNA TGTGCCACCCTAAGCGTACAGAGCCGCGGGTGGGAGACCCAGTACTTC. The encoded protein is CATLSVQSRGWETQYF.

The chain employs TRBV4-1 and TRBJ2-7; 7 bases map to TRBD2. The junction had 4 bases not matched to a gene; V was cut back by 1 base and J by 7 bases. The CDR3 sequence is 13 residues long. CDR1 is MGHRA and CDR2 is YSYEKL in the germline V gene. CDR3 region: CASSQVSSGEQYF. The CDR3 DNA follows: TGCGCCAGCAGCCAAGTGTCTAGCGGTGAGCAGTACTTC.

This clone occurred a few times. The chain is built from TRBV18 and TRBJ2-7; 7 bases fit TRBD1. The CDR3 has 14 amino acids. Germline V gene data show CDR1 as KGHSH and CDR2 as LQKENI. V shed 2 bases and J 3 bases; nucleotides not matched to a gene: 4. The CDR3 sequence is CASSPITGDYEQYF. The CDR3 region has the DNA TGTGCCAGCTCACCAATAACAGGGGACTACGAGCAGTACTTC.